This is a list of T cell receptor beta chains from one sample in a study of blood T cell repertoires in COVID-19. Using immunoSEQ multiplex PCR, the repertoire was profiled, and TCRdb retains in-frame clones only, with some absent. The data contain 250,000 or so clones, 80% to 90% of them singletons. The sample consisted of peripheral blood. The receptors here all came from a woman in her 70s with acute or convalescent COVID-19. CDR3s include the opening cysteine and the closing phenylalanine or tryptophan. The D gene is left open where the match is weak. Clone size is shown for a subset of rows, as once, few, many or a class of expanded clone.

few | TRBJ1-2 | TRBV28 | - | CASRNSINYGYTF | TGTGCCAGCAGGAATAGCATAAACTATGGCTACACCTTC
- | TRBJ1-2 | TRBV7-2 | TRBD1 | CASSDQGGAYGYTF | TGTGCCAGCAGCGACCAAGGGGGCGCCTATGGCTACACCTTC
- | TRBJ2-1 | TRBV6-2/TRBV6-3 | TRBD2 | CASSYSRSGGQRGEQFF | TGTGCCAGCAGTTACTCTCGGAGCGGGGGGCAAAGGGGTGAGCAGTTCTTC
- | TRBJ1-5 | TRBV6-5 | - | CASSRAGDSNQPQHF | TGTGCCAGCAGCCGGGCGGGGGATAGCAATCAGCCCCAGCATTTT
- | TRBJ1-5 | TRBV19 | TRBD1 | CASIGVGTGARQQPQHF | TGTGCCAGTATAGGCGTTGGGACAGGGGCACGGCAGCAGCCCCAGCATTTT
- | TRBJ2-3 | TRBV7-9 | - | CASSLLGGGLDTQYF | TGTGCCAGCAGCCTCCTGGGGGGGGGCCTAGATACGCAGTATTTT
- | TRBJ2-3 | TRBV5-6 | TRBD2 | CASSSPGLAGGRRTDTQYF | TGTGCCAGCAGCTCCCCGGGACTAGCGGGGGGGCGAAGGACAGATACGCAGTATTTT
- | TRBJ1-4 | TRBV19 | - | CASSTRTAPNEKLFF | TGTGCCAGTAGTACCCGGACAGCCCCTAATGAAAAACTGTTTTTT
- | TRBJ2-7 | TRBV11-2 | - | CAILSHSSYEQYF | TGTGCCATCCTCTCGCACAGTTCCTACGAGCAGTACTTC
- | TRBJ1-2 | TRBV15 | - | CATSRGVRDNYGYTF | TGTGCCACCAGCAGAGGAGTGAGAGATAACTATGGCTACACCTTC
- | TRBJ2-7 | TRBV6-1 | - | CASSDRMDSLSYEQYF | TGTGCCAGCAGTGACCGCATGGACAGTCTCTCCTACGAGCAGTACTTC
- | TRBJ1-4 | TRBV4-1 | - | CASSQVGPGAKEKLFF | TGCGCCAGCAGCCAAGTAGGGCCAGGGGCGAAGGAAAAACTGTTTTTT
- | TRBJ1-4 | TRBV24-1 | TRBD1 | CATSEGTAHEKLFF | TGTGCCACCAGTGAGGGGACAGCCCATGAAAAACTGTTTTTT
- | TRBJ1-1 | TRBV5-1 | TRBD1 | CASSPGDRRLVRTEAFF | TGCGCCAGCAGCCCGGGGGACAGGCGGTTAGTGAGGACTGAAGCTTTCTTT